The rows below give T cell receptor beta chains drawn from one sample of a study of molecular identifiers for immune sequencing clone quantification. TCRdb itself ran the PCR reads through MiXCR, one entry per CDR3 protein. The table lists 88,000 or so distinct CDR3 sequences, about 21% of them singletons, with approximately 1% in the top ten. Material for sequencing was naive CD8+ T cells from blood, with Jurkat cell RNA spiked in. These receptors all come from a human donor in good health. Some libraries in this study had Jurkat cell RNA spiked in. CDR3s include the opening cysteine and the closing phenylalanine or tryptophan. The order of the fields is clone size, D gene, CDR3 length, J gene, V gene, CDR3 protein, CDR3 DNA. A D gene is named only where the DNA matches it firmly. Clone size, where shown, is once, few, many, or a class for clones that have expanded.

NA,NA,13,TRBJ2-5,TRBV6-2/TRBV6-3,CASSSLPTETQYF,TGTGCCAGCAGCTCACTCCCGACGGAGACCCAGTACTTC
NA,NA,13,TRBJ2-5,TRBV27,CASRERLAETQYF,TGTGCCAGCCGTGAGAGGCTGGCGGAGACCCAGTACTTC
many,NA,16,TRBJ1-1,TRBV6-1,CASSPAMGALNTEAFF,TGTGCCAGCAGTCCCGCGATGGGGGCTTTGAACACTGAAGCTTTCTTT
many,NA,12,TRBJ2-3,TRBV28,CASRDDQDTQYF,TGTGCCAGCAGGGATGATCAGGATACGCAGTATTTT
many,NA,16,TRBJ2-3,TRBV7-9,CASSPGDFSSTDTQYF,TGTGCCAGCAGCCCCGGAGATTTTTCTAGCACAGATACGCAGTATTTT
many,TRBD2,19,TRBJ2-1,TRBV7-2,CASSEAPPGSGSSYNEQFF,TGTGCCAGCAGCGAAGCTCCCCCGGGGAGCGGGAGCTCCTACAATGAGCAGTTCTTC
many,NA,12,TRBJ2-7,TRBV4-2,CASSQDTYEQYF,TGTGCCAGCAGCCAAGATACCTACGAGCAGTACTTC
NA,NA,15,TRBJ2-7,TRBV27,CASGSRGSFAYEQYF,TGTGCCAGCGGTTCAAGAGGGTCCTTTGCCTACGAGCAGTACTTC
many,NA,14,TRBJ2-7,TRBV7-9,CASSPSVGVYEQYF,TGTGCCAGCAGCCCCTCAGTAGGGGTATACGAGCAGTACTTC
many,NA,14,TRBJ1-1,TRBV9,CASSAGTFYTEAFF,TGTGCCAGCAGCGCCGGGACGTTTTACACTGAAGCTTTCTTT
once,NA,11,TRBJ2-7,TRBV7-9,CASSLGGGQYF,TGTGCCAGCAGCTTAGGCGGCGGGCAGTACTTC
few,NA,14,TRBJ2-1,TRBV7-9,CASSSLRADDFQFF,TGTGCCAGCAGCTCACTGCGGGCAGATGACTTCCAGTTCTTC
few,NA,13,TRBJ2-2,TRBV7-3,CASSLLSGGELFF,TGTGCCAGCAGCTTACTGAGTGGCGGGGAGCTGTTTTTT
NA,TRBD1,16,TRBJ2-1,TRBV4-3,CASSPLSDRGYNEQFF,TGCGCCAGCAGCCCCCTCAGTGACAGGGGCTACAATGAGCAGTTCTTC
many,TRBD1,17,TRBJ1-5,TRBV5-8,CASSRAPGQGADQPQHF,TGTGCCAGCAGCCGAGCCCCGGGACAGGGGGCTGATCAGCCCCAGCATTTT
many,NA,16,TRBJ1-5,TRBV5-6,CASSGGVSPYNQPQHF,TGTGCCAGCAGTGGGGGAGTATCGCCCTACAATCAGCCCCAGCATTTT
many,NA,12,TRBJ2-7,TRBV29-1,CSVVSPTAEQYF,TGCAGCGTTGTCAGTCCTACGGCCGAGCAGTACTTC
NA,NA,11,TRBJ2-7,TRBV19,CASSFPHEQYF,TGTGCCAGTAGTTTCCCCCACGAGCAGTACTTC
NA,NA,14,TRBJ2-2,TRBV5-6,CASSLVPNTGELFF,TGTGCCAGCAGCTTGGTACCGAACACCGGGGAGCTGTTTTTT
once,NA,13,TRBJ1-2,TRBV30,CAWSKEGRGGYTF,TGTGCCTGGAGTAAGGAAGGACGCGGAGGCTACACCTTC
many,NA,14,TRBJ2-3,TRBV12-5,CASGLTLFTDTQYF,TGTGCTAGTGGTTTGACGCTCTTCACAGATACGCAGTATTTT
many,NA,15,TRBJ2-7,TRBV6-6,CASSTSGSGAYEQYF,TGTGCCAGCAGTACCTCCGGGAGCGGAGCCTACGAGCAGTACTTC
many,TRBD1,17,TRBJ2-6,TRBV6-5,CASSSGGWSSGANVLTF,TGTGCCAGCAGTTCAGGGGGATGGAGCTCTGGGGCCAACGTCCTGACTTTC
many,TRBD1,17,TRBJ2-7,TRBV5-6,CASSPSSAGTGIYEQYF,TGTGCCAGCAGCCCCTCTTCGGCCGGGACAGGGATTTACGAGCAGTACTTC
NA,NA,16,TRBJ2-2,TRBV12-5,CASASHRLAGIGELFF,TGTGCTAGTGCCTCTCACCGGCTGGCGGGGATCGGGGAGCTGTTTTTT
many,NA,11,TRBJ1-1,TRBV12-3/TRBV12-4,CASTAGVLAFF,TGTGCCAGCACTGCAGGGGTTTTGGCTTTCTTT
NA,TRBD1,18,TRBJ2-3,TRBV11-3,CASSQGQAKPPPTDTQYF,TGTGCCAGCAGCCAAGGACAGGCCAAACCCCCCCCCACAGATACGCAGTATTTT
many,NA,12,TRBJ1-1,TRBV7-9,CASSSMSTEAFF,TGTGCCAGCAGCTCTATGAGCACTGAAGCTTTCTTT
many,NA,13,TRBJ1-5,TRBV6-5,CASGTENNQPQHF,TGTGCCAGCGGTACAGAAAACAATCAGCCCCAGCATTTT
many,NA,15,TRBJ2-3,TRBV7-2,CASSFLGQSTDTQYF,TGTGCCAGCAGCTTTTTAGGACAGAGCACAGATACGCAGTATTTT
many,NA,13,TRBJ2-2,TRBV14,CASSQGRTGELFF,TGTGCCAGCAGCCAAGGCAGGACCGGGGAGCTGTTTTTT
many,TRBD2,15,TRBJ2-3,TRBV28,CARKERESPTDTQYF,TGTGCCAGGAAAGAGCGGGAGAGCCCGACAGATACGCAGTATTTT
many,NA,13,TRBJ2-1,TRBV6-5,CASSYRLEAEQFF,TGTGCCAGCAGTTATCGTCTAGAGGCTGAGCAGTTCTTC
many,TRBD1,15,TRBJ1-5,TRBV27,CASSPGQGGNQPQHF,TGTGCCAGCAGTCCCGGACAGGGGGGCAATCAGCCCCAGCATTTT
many,TRBD2,15,TRBJ2-3,TRBV28,CASSLSSGRSDTQYF,TGTGCCAGCAGTTTATCCAGCGGGAGGTCAGATACGCAGTATTTT
NA,TRBD1,15,TRBJ2-7,TRBV19,CASSITHLTGNEQYF,TGTGCCAGTAGTATAACCCACCTGACAGGGAACGAGCAGTACTTC
many,NA,15,TRBJ2-5,TRBV5-1,CASSLALGREETQYF,TGCGCCAGCAGCTTGGCCCTCGGAAGAGAAGAGACCCAGTACTTC
NA,NA,14,TRBJ2-2,TRBV24-1,CAASGDKYTGELFF,TGTGCCGCCTCTGGGGACAAGTACACCGGGGAGCTGTTTTTT
many,NA,12,TRBJ2-7,TRBV20-1,CSGATQSYEQYF,TGCAGTGGGGCAACACAGTCCTACGAGCAGTACTTC
many,NA,15,TRBJ2-3,TRBV29-1,CSVEDLDSSTDTQYF,TGCAGCGTTGAAGACTTGGACAGTTCCACAGATACGCAGTATTTT
many,NA,16,TRBJ2-7,TRBV5-1,CASSLGLGLEGYEQYF,TGCGCCAGCAGCTTGGGCCTAGGCCTGGAGGGGTACGAGCAGTACTTC
NA,NA,13,TRBJ2-7,TRBV6-5,CASSYSIDYEQYF,TGTGCCAGCAGTTACTCGATAGACTACGAGCAGTACTTC